A single sample gave rise to the 6 T cell receptor beta chains below, sequenced in a study of T-cell reconstitution after alpha-beta-depleted transplantation in children. Preparing the TCRbeta library involved the use of unique molecular identifiers. TCRdb itself ran the PCR reads through MiXCR, one entry per CDR3 protein. Found here are fewer than 1 million distinct CDR3 sequences, 15% to 20% of them singletons; the top ten hold just under 5%. Here the sequenced sample was PBMCs, mostly from graft donor cells, taken 360 days after TCRalphabeta/CD19-depleted stem cell transplant. These receptors were collected from a male patient aged 10-17 years who had a stem cell transplant for acute lymphoblastic leukemia, so the T cells may come from the graft donor.

V and J are TRBV5-1 and TRBJ2-7, with D maybe TRBD1 (5 bases). The germline V gene has CDR1 SGHRS and CDR2 YFSETQ. The CDR3 is made up of 15 amino acids. V was clipped by 1 base and J by 1 base, with 12 bases between them. The CDR3 reads CASSLIPGPSYEQYF. The CDR3 DNA sequence: TGCGCCAGCAGCTTGATTCCAGGGCCTTCCTACGAGCAGTACTTC.

This clonotype occurred a few times. J is TRBJ1-5 and V is TRBV20-1, with D possibly being TRBD1 (6 bases). Germline loops: CDR1 DFQATT, CDR2 SNEGSKA (reference sequence). V was trimmed by 3 bases and J by 2 bases, leaving 11 bases between them. The CDR3 totals 14 residues. The DNA for the CDR3 is TGCAGTGCTAGCTCCTCAGGGGGCAATCAGCCCCAGCATTTT. Translating it yields CSASSSGGNQPQHF.

This clonotype came up a few times. The chain recombines TRBV20-1 with TRBJ2-3, with a possible D match to TRBD2 (5 bases). Per the germline V gene, CDR1 is DFQATT and CDR2 is SNEGSKA (reference sequence). Trimming stripped 3 bases from V and 4 bases from J, with 8 bases between. This CDR3 is 12 amino acids long. The CDR3 DNA is TGCAGTGCTAGGAGGGCCCCAGATACGCAGTATTTT. Its protein product is CSARRAPDTQYF.

The sample holds a few counts of this clonotype. The chain links TRBV5-6 to TRBJ1-1, with D maybe TRBD1 (5 bases). V lost 7 bases and J lost 4, with 8 bases in between. Germline CDR1 and CDR2: SGHDT and YYEEEE. The CDR3 has 11 residues. CDR3 DNA sequence: TGTGCCAGCGGCGGGGGCACTGAAGCTTTCTTT. This codes for CASGGGTEAFF.

This clonotype was seen only a few times. The rearrangement uses TRBV6-5 and TRBJ2-2; TRBD1 matches at 7 bases. This CDR3 comprises 15 residues. V lost 2 bases, J lost 5 bases, and 5 bases stayed unmatched. Germline values: CDR1 MNHEY, CDR2 SVGAGI. The DNA of the CDR3 is TGTGCCAGCAGTTACATTAGGGGGCTGACCGGGGAGCTGTTTTTT. Its translation is CASSYIRGLTGELFF.

Ten or more counts support this clonotype. The chain employs TRBV6-1 and TRBJ1-2, with no clear D. CDR3 length: 13 residues. The V gene's germline CDR1 is MNHNS and CDR2 SASEGT. V was cut by 2 bases and J by 4 bases, with 8 bases left in between. The DNA of the CDR3 is TGTGCCAGCAGTGAAAAGGGTTTCTATGGCTACACCTTC. The encoded protein is CASSEKGFYGYTF.